The entry below describes one T cell receptor beta chain. Only one count was recorded for this clone. No antigen is known for it. No base-level quality is on record; no much larger clone is a single base apart. This entry comes from a study of cytomegalovirus exposure and HLA in healthy donors (dated by TCRdb to 2016 to 2017). Notes on the research overall: An earlier analysis of roughly 610 of the donors reported approximately 260 Gb of sequence data and around 110 million unique TCR beta sequences obtained from around 190 million T cells. An early release that covered around 590 HLA-typed donors contained approximately 300 gigabases of sequencing data and about 84 million unique TCR sequences. Of the roughly 410 genotyped donors, approximately 81% were placed in the genetic ancestry cluster associated with self-reported Caucasian donors. The study aimed to test whether cataloging public T cell receptors could reveal signatures of past pathogen exposure. The study used immunosequencing to profile the T cell repertoires of approximately 690 subjects and linked those repertoires to cytomegalovirus serostatus. Besides the first cohort of 666 subjects, a separate validation cohort made up of 120 different subjects was used. High-throughput TCR immunosequencing, statistical association of individual TCRs with disease status, and machine learning were combined to predict cytomegalovirus infection status. To study patterns of TCR occurrence, a later analysis re-analyzed previously published TCR beta repertoires from several hundred donors and added high-resolution HLA genotyping. Rather than using new phenotypic data, the later analysis identified candidate immune exposures from TCR beta sequences and from how often those sequences occurred across donors. In an earlier analysis of 550 to 700 of the donors, high-throughput TCR beta sequencing was used to judge whether each TCR beta V gene segment behaved as functional or pseudogenic. Alongside the repertoire data, information on donor age, sex, ethnicity and CMV serostatus was compiled. A later genetic analysis took genome-wide SNP genotypes for about 65% of the 666 donors and used that subset as a discovery cohort. Every discovery cohort repertoire had been produced on one sequencing platform. Class I and class II HLA loci were covered by the typing at four-digit resolution. Typing coverage varied by locus: 629-630 donors for A, B, C, DRB1 and DQB1; roughly 560 for DQA1; 600 to 610 for DPA1; around 490 for DPB1. Four to six DR-DQ haplotypes were handled as single units for association and clustering, since linkage in the cohort was strong. On average, 235,054 unique TCR beta nucleotide sequences were sequenced per donor among more than 350 genotyped donors of the cohort, with 15% to 20% of those sequences being non-productive. Findings and caveats that apply to the study as a whole: The authors suggested that the approach could potentially be extended to other disease states and immunological phenotypes. Approximately 18 rarely observed V segments, including chromosome 9 orphons, were excluded from the earlier analysis of about 600 of the donors because counts were too low. A further reported finding was that TCR beta sequences accurately predicted the HLA-A and HLA-B alleles for most subjects in the first cohort. In a later analysis, TCR association rates were found to vary across HLA loci, with the most associated TCRs seen for DRB1 alleles and the fewest for HLA-C alleles. Roughly uniform sequencing depth across donors was assumed in presence/absence analyses, although this assumption may not hold. A later analysis associated about 17,000 TCR beta sequences with specific HLA alleles at a false discovery rate of 0.05. A later analysis found that HLA-associated TCR beta chains were more clonally expanded and had lower generation probabilities than equally common non-associated chains. A later genetic analysis reported fewer N-insertions in productive TCRs among donors in an Asian-associated ancestry cluster than the roughly 650-donor mean. In an earlier analysis of approximately 590 of the donors, most TCR beta V segments appeared in productive rearrangements about 87% or about 30% of the time, broadly matching IMGT annotations. In a later analysis, most CMV-associated TCR beta chains were found to appear HLA-restricted, with HLA associations seemingly driven largely by CMV exposure. HLA typing was unavailable for some donors at each locus, so association tests used only the typed subset. The sequencing pipeline was judged likely to have produced a cluster of highly shared sequence variants as a technical artifact. Most TCR sequences were seen in very few donors, while some public TCRs were found in many individuals. A total of 164 TCR beta chains were listed by the study as associated with cytomegalovirus. An association between a missense DCLRE1C variant and V-gene and J-gene trimming of TCR beta chains was found in a later genetic analysis and replicated in an independent cohort. Cytomegalovirus status was reported to be diagnosed by the classifier with high specificity and sensitivity in both the original and validation cohorts. Immune exposure information for the cohort was limited to CMV serostatus. Some IMGT-functional V segments, including TRBV6-2 and TRBV6-3, could not be told apart with the 87-base-pair reads, so those segments were excluded. This cohort had only TCR beta chains sequenced, and the lack of alpha or paired-chain data limited which features could be detected. Assigning TCR associations to individual alleles was difficult when HLA alleles, especially DR and DQ, strongly co-occurred. In vitro tests confirmed that three of the cytomegalovirus-associated TCR beta chains recognize cytomegalovirus antigens. Several of the top co-occurrence clusters appeared to be linked to parvovirus B19, influenza, CMV and Epstein-Barr virus, according to a later analysis. Linkage disequilibrium might explain the correlated functional status among segregating V segments, but an unknown experimental factor could not be excluded.

In total, more than 500 healthy bone marrow donors made up the cohort. At the time of sampling, every cohort member was nominally healthy, though immune exposures that went unrecorded were likely present. The donor was CMV seropositive and was included in the group of almost 300 seropositive cohort members. Every donor gave a peripheral blood sample, and the peripheral blood mononuclear cells from that sample were used for TCR beta sequencing. Genomic DNA was extracted from the blood cell samples with the Qiagen DNeasy Blood Extraction Kit. Library preparation was by the immunoSEQ multiplex PCR assay. A mixture of 60 forward primers for TCR Vbeta segments and 13 reverse primers for TCR Jbeta segments was used in the multiplex PCR. The CDR3 region of rearranged TCR beta genes was amplified from genomic DNA by a multiplex PCR assay. On the Illumina HiSeq System, the amplified TCR beta libraries were sequenced as 87-base-pair reads. In the authors' own workflow: In a later analysis, 70 million to 95 million unique TCR beta chains were counted across the 500 to 850 repertoires, and roughly 11 million of these chains were shared by at least two donors. To remove PCR and sequencing errors, raw reads were error-corrected and collapsed into unique sequences using a nearest-neighbor algorithm that merged closely related sequences. To assign V, D and J gene segments, CDR3 sequences were aligned to IMGT reference sequences. For a sequence to be retained, a match of at least six nucleotides to both a V gene segment and a J gene segment was required. A rearrangement was called productive if the CDR3 had no stop codons and remained in frame with V and J, and every other rearrangement was called non-productive. Following IMGT convention, CDR3 was defined as the stretch from the second conserved V-encoded cysteine to the conserved J-encoded phenylalanine. The earlier analysis of 500 to 750 of the donors excluded any sequence lacking an unambiguous match to a single V gene segment. An earlier analysis of over 450 of the donors classified V segments as functional when productive rearrangements were above 56.7% and as segregating when the standard deviation between donors was above 5%. A statistical classification framework was developed to diagnose cytomegalovirus status using the catalog of TCR beta chain sequences. V and J gene assignment, in a later analysis, came from comparing TCR nucleotide sequences with IMGT/GENE-DB human TR gene sequences. A later analysis assigned CDR3 sequences and most-parsimonious VDJ recombination scenarios with the TCRdist pipeline. In a later analysis, every TCR beta chain was defined by the combination of its CDR3 amino acid sequence and its V-gene family, and reads without a unique V-gene family were dropped. A later analysis removed roughly 590 highly shared, low-generation-probability nucleotide sequences to deal with suspected cross-contamination and a sequencing artifact. In a later analysis, a clonal expansion index for each public chain was calculated from normalized within-repertoire ranks of inferred template counts. In a later analysis, generation probabilities were computed using a VDJ recombination model fitted to out-of-frame rearrangements, and the results were checked against IGoR. In a later analysis, hypergeometric tests were used to score TCR-TCR, TCR-HLA and TCR-CMV co-occurrence, with a repertoire-size bias correction applied to TCR pairs. In a later analysis, false discovery rates were estimated by permuting HLA or CMV assignments 20 times. In a later analysis, co-occurring TCRs were grouped using DBSCAN, with TCRdist sequence similarity added in when clustering inside HLA-allele-positive subsets. Co-occurrence clustering excluded repertoires with fewer than 30,000 or more than 120,000 public chains, plus five with anomalous nucleotide sharing. Entries here come from immuneACCESS through TCRdb and include only in-frame sequences with V and J called. Some clones fail to appear in such tables; in the studies checked, an unresolved V gene covers under half of the shortfall, and the cause of the remainder is unknown. V and J calls and clone size are those listed in that table; D and trimming were worked out from the DNA. This sample holds some 140,000 clones; roughly 80% were observed only once. Clones ranked in the top ten supply roughly 7.7% of the sample.

V gives up 8 bases and J gives up 2 bases, and the segment between their germline ends measures 16 bases. CDR1 and CDR2 are drawn from the germline V gene (reference sequence): SGHAT, FQDESV. The CDR3 runs 14 residues from the cysteine to the phenylalanine. Only CDR3 DNA is held: 42 bases, read in frame from base 1. In this chain, TRBV11-1 is recombined with TRBJ2-7; the best D guess is TRBD2, with 5 bases matching. Source material: PBMCs. The TCR comes from a woman in her forties or fifties in good health and CMV-seropositive. The nucleotide sequence reads as follows: TGTGCCAGCCAAGTCTCCGTGACTACCTACGAGCAGTACTTC. It is translated as CASQVSVTTYEQYF.